This T cell receptor (beta chain) comes out of a study of a mutant IDH1 vaccine in newly diagnosed glioma (dated by TCRdb to the early 2020s). At the level of the whole study: Patients received eight vaccinations in weeks 1, 3, 5, 7, 11, 15, 19 and 23, corresponding to visits V03 through V10. For exploratory analyses, fewer than 30 treated patients had longitudinal TCRB deep sequencing done wherever samples were available. In the chemotherapy-containing groups, vaccination started alongside temozolomide cycles, whereas in patients who had radiotherapy alone it started 4-6 weeks after radiotherapy. Peripheral blood was collected at six visits: V03 (baseline), V05, V07, V10, V12 and V13. Of the 25 to 35 patients who were treated, around 60% were male and roughly 38% were female, and the mean age was about 37 years. Before enrollment, most patients had been given radiochemotherapy with temozolomide as standard therapy, while the rest had received either radiotherapy alone or temozolomide alone.

On this clone: No cognate antigen has been identified for it. Base qualities are not recorded, but no much larger clone differs from it by a single base.

Points the paper makes about the study in general: The authors noted that analyses of patient blood samples could not be reproduced because of sample limitations. Vaccine-induced immune responses across multiple MHC alleles were detected in 85% to 95% of patients. Selection of PBMC samples for TCRB deep sequencing was based on availability. Pseudoprogression seemed to be unrelated to changes in the top peripheral T cell clonotypes found by TCRB sequencing.

Per the publication, the time point label means: week 23, last vaccination. A 20-mer mutant IDH1 peptide at 300 micrograms in Montanide made up each vaccine dose, which was injected subcutaneously together with topical imiquimod. Donors had newly diagnosed WHO grade 3 or 4 IDH1-mutant astrocytomas with loss of nuclear ATRX. The samples were drawn from NOA16, a multicentre, single-arm, open-label phase I trial in Germany that tested a mutant IDH1 peptide vaccine in humans for the first time. Genomic DNA for TCRB sequencing was isolated from EDTA blood with the DNeasy Blood and Tissue Kit. The library came from the immunoSEQ multiplex PCR assay. Following the manufacturer's protocol, the hsTCRB Kit was used to amplify rearranged TCR beta chain sequences. Sequencing of TCRB libraries was carried out on an Illumina MiSeq. Under the source paper's analysis protocol: The kit vendor's proprietary platform handled demultiplexing, trimming and gene mapping. TCRdb stores this immuneACCESS table with in-frame sequences only. Part of the clones is absent; in the studies checked, under half of the shortfall reflects unresolved V genes, and no reason is known for the rest. V, J and clone size derive from that table, while D and trimming were established from the DNA sequence. The sample includes around 11,000 clones, with 70% to 90% observed a single time. The top ten constitute about 5.2% of the sample.

This sample comprised PBMCs, obtained from a glioma patient whose treatment included an IDH1 peptide vaccine. This clonotype originated in a woman in her 40s with glioma. Some clones in this sample may be carry-over from other donors' samples.

The CDR3 reads CSVGGLAGGYEQYF. The nucleotides read TGCAGCGTGGGGGGACTAGCGGGAGGGTACGAGCAGTACTTC. The sequence is built from TRBV29-1 and TRBJ2-7, with 16 bases matching TRBD2. Sequences SQVTM (CDR1) and ANQGSEA (CDR2) are obtained from the germline V gene. Taken from cysteine to phenylalanine, the CDR3 has 14 residues. Only CDR3 DNA remains: 42 bases, in frame from the first base. V is cut back by 6 bases and J by 4 bases, with 3 bases in the junction unmatched.